This T cell receptor (beta chain) was recovered during a study of T-cell memory formation after mild COVID-19. Study-wide results and caveats: Whether day 37 second-wave clones are SARS-CoV-2-specific was not confirmed.

MiXCR, applied by TCRdb to the 5' RACE reads, yields one record per CDR3 protein. The data contain around 340,000 distinct CDR3 sequences, over 10% of them singletons. CDR3 length: 16 residues. Germline CDR1 MRHNA, CDR2 SNTAGT. The J segment lost 2 bases and the V segment lost 3 bases, leaving 4 bases of the junction unmatched. This clonotype was seen more than once but under ten times. The antigen remains unidentified. The clonotype comes from a man in his late teens or twenties who had mild COVID-19 (a few samples of this study predate the infection). Cell type and time point are not known. The chain recombines TRBV6-4 with TRBJ2-3; TRBD2 aligns across 11 bases. What was sequenced was PBMCs or a T cell subset sorted from them (not recorded which). CDR3 protein: CASSELAGALTDTQYF. The CDR3 bases are TGTGCCAGCAGTGAACTAGCGGGGGCCCTCACAGATACGCAGTATTTT.